Below, 18 T cell receptor beta chains from the same sample are listed, as sequenced in a study of cytomegalovirus exposure and HLA in healthy donors. The PCR had 60 Vbeta and 13 Jbeta primers. Method: immunoSEQ multiplex PCR; TCRdb's copy keeps in-frame clones and lacks some. The table records roughly 180,000 clones, just under 80% of them present only once. Sequencing was carried out using PBMCs. Every receptor here comes from a woman aged 25 to 39 in good health and CMV-seropositive.

The V and J genes are TRBV4-3 and TRBJ1-1; D is ambiguous. V was clipped by 4 bases and J by 5 bases, with 17 bases between them. The CDR3 is 15 residues long. CDR1 is LGHNA, CDR2 YSLEER, per germline. CDR3 in DNA: TGCGCCAGCAGCCTAGGCGTAGGAGATTGGACTGAAGCTTTCTTT. Amino acid sequence: CASSLGVGDWTEAFF.

The CDR3 region has the DNA TGTGCCAGCAGCTTGGGGGGTGAAAAACTGTTTTTT. This codes for CASSLGGEKLFF. The chain is built from TRBV7-9 and TRBJ1-4; a weak D match, TRBD1 (5 bases). The CDR3 runs to 12 residues. V lost 3 bases and J lost 7, with 6 bases in between. Germline V gene data show CDR1 as SEHNR and CDR2 as FQNEAQ (reference sequence). Complete variable domain (other parts from reference TRBV7-9 and TRBJ1-4): DTGVSQNPRHKITKRGQNVTFRCDPISEHNRLYWYRQTLGQGPEFLTYFQNEAQLEKSRLLSDRFSAERPKGSFSTLEIQRTEQGDSAMYLCASSLGGEKLFFGSGTQLSVL.

The chain employs TRBV5-1 and TRBJ2-2; possible D gene TRBD2, 6 bases. V lost 3 bases, J lost 4 bases, and 10 bases lay in between. The CDR3 sequence is 14 residues long. Germline-derived CDR1 and CDR2 are SGHRS and YFSETQ. CDR3 sequence: CASSWGVSTGELFF. CDR3 in DNA: TGCGCCAGCAGCTGGGGGGTGAGCACCGGGGAGCTGTTTTTT.

CDR3 residues: CASSQDLSGNTIYF. In DNA, the CDR3 is TGTGCCAGCAGCCAAGACCTCAGTGGAAACACCATATATTTT. The V and J genes are TRBV14 and TRBJ1-3, with unresolved D. The ends were cut back, 0 bases at V and 3 bases at J, with 6 bases in the middle. The V gene's germline CDR1 is SGHDN and CDR2 FVKESK. The CDR3 is 14 amino acids.

The chain links TRBV10-3 to TRBJ2-5; TRBD1 agrees at 7 bases. The better agreement between TRBJ2-7 and the DNA end casts doubt on the J call. This CDR3 contains 13 residues. In germline, CDR1 is ENHRY, CDR2 SYGVKD. DNA of the CDR3: TGTGCCATCAGTTTAGGACAGGCGGGCGAGCAGTACTTC. This translates into CAISLGQAGEQYF.

The rearrangement joins TRBV6-1 to TRBJ2-7; D remains ambiguous. Germline loops: CDR1 MNHNS, CDR2 SASEGT. The CDR3 covers 14 residues. V gave up 0 bases and J gave up 3 bases, with 9 bases separating them. The CDR3 is CASSEALGYYEQYF. The DNA for the CDR3 is TGTGCCAGCAGTGAAGCGCTCGGGTACTACGAGCAGTACTTC.

To note about this clone: Other DNA sequences in this specimen translate into the identical CDR3. The genes are TRBV27 and TRBJ2-7; no clear D gene. The CDR3 is 12 amino acids. Germline V lookup: CDR1 MNHEY, CDR2 SMNVEV (reference sequence). V was clipped by 4 bases and J by 0 bases, with 4 bases between them. Written as DNA, the CDR3 is TGTGCCAGCAGTTCGAGCTCCTACGAGCAGTACTTC. Protein: CASSSSSYEQYF.

This rearrangement joins TRBV6-6 to TRBJ1-5; perhaps TRBD1 as D (6 bases). CDR3 length equals 16 residues. The V gene's germline CDR1 is MNHNY and CDR2 SVGAGI (reference sequence). V lost 5 bases and J 0 bases, leaving 14 bases between the germline ends. CDR3 nucleotides: TGTGCCAGCAGTAGAGGCAGGGGTCTTAGCAATCAGCCCCAGCATTTT. As protein: CASSRGRGLSNQPQHF.

This clone was recorded only once. The chain couples TRBV6-5 to TRBJ1-2; D is undetermined. The CDR3 has 13 amino acids. CDR1 and CDR2 (germline): MNHEY, SVGAGI. The V gene lost 4 bases and the J gene lost 5 bases, with 11 bases spanning the gap. The CDR3 protein is CASSFQAYYGYTF. The DNA of the CDR3 is TGTGCCAGCAGTTTCCAGGCTTATTATGGCTACACCTTC.

The gene calls are TRBV28 and TRBJ1-2, with 8 bases identical to TRBD1. Unmatched junction bases numbered 4, after V lost 3 bases and J lost 7 bases. The germline CDR1 and CDR2 sequences are MDHEN and SYDVKM. The CDR3 sequence is 13 residues long. Here the CDR3 reads CASSLQGAGGYTF. Here the CDR3 DNA reads TGTGCCAGCAGTTTGCAGGGGGCAGGTGGCTACACCTTC.

The V and J genes are TRBV5-6 and TRBJ2-3; 9 bases match TRBD2. The CDR3 is 14 residues long. Germline V gene lookup returns CDR1 SGHDT and CDR2 YYEEEE. Trimming took 4 bases from V and 6 from J; bases not matched to a gene: 6. DNA for the CDR3: TGTGCCAGCAGCGGCGGGAGGGCCTACGATACGCAGTATTTT. Translated, it gives CASSGGRAYDTQYF. Based on the CDR3 plus reference TRBV5-6 and TRBJ2-3, the full variable domain is DAGVTQSPTHLIKTRGQQVTLRCSPKSGHDTVSWYQQALGQGPQFIFQYYEEEERQRGNFPDRFSGHQFPNYSSELNVNALLLGDSALYLCASSGGRAYDTQYFGPGTRLTVL.

The rearrangement links TRBV29-1 to TRBJ1-2, with 9 bases matching TRBD1. V gave up 6 bases and J gave up 8 bases; unmatched junction bases: 16. The CDR3 runs 15 residues. CDR1 is SQVTM and CDR2 is ANQGSEA in the germline V gene. CDR3 DNA: TGCAGCGTCAAACTTTGGGAGGACAGGGGCCGGGGCTACACCTTC. Protein sequence: CSVKLWEDRGRGYTF.

The chain couples TRBV5-1 to TRBJ1-4; D is possibly TRBD1 (6 bases). CDR1 is SGHRS, CDR2 YFSETQ, per germline. V lost 4 bases to trimming and J lost 12 bases, with 16 bases between them. The CDR3 contains 13 residues. As DNA, the CDR3 is TGCGCCAGCAGCCGCGCGGGGGCCGGGGAACTGTTTTTT. Translated: CASSRAGAGELFF. Supplemented by reference TRBV5-1 and TRBJ1-4, the full variable domain reads KAGVTQTPRYLIKTRGQQVTLSCSPISGHRSVSWYQQTPGQGLQFLFEYFSETQRNKGNFPGRFSGRQFSNSRSEMNVSTLELGDSALYLCASSRAGAGELFFGSGTQLSVL.

CDR3 in amino acids: CASSFGQGTGELFF. The CDR3 nucleotides are TGCGCCAGCAGTTTCGGACAGGGAACCGGGGAGCTGTTTTTT. V and J are TRBV5-1 and TRBJ2-2, with TRBD1 identical over 8 bases. The J segment lost 5 bases and the V segment lost 5 bases, leaving 5 bases of the junction unmatched. This CDR3 is built from 14 residues. Germline CDR1 reads SGHRS; CDR2 reads YFSETQ.

In its sample, this clone was seen once. The chain carries TRBV19 and TRBJ2-3, with D unclear. The V end was cut by 0 bases, the J end by 7 bases, with 23 bases between. This CDR3 region has 18 residues. The V gene's germline CDR1 is LNHDA and CDR2 SQIVND (reference sequence). The CDR3 nucleotides are TGTGCCAGTAGTATAGATCTAGATCCCCCAGTGGGTATCAATACGCAGTATTTT. This translates into CASSIDLDPPVGINTQYF.

The rearrangement uses TRBV11-3 and TRBJ2-7; 13 bases line up with TRBD2. The J segment lost 7 bases and the V segment lost 9 bases, leaving 6 bases of the junction unmatched. CDR1 is SGHNT and CDR2 is YENEEA in the germline V gene. This CDR3 has 13 amino acids. The CDR3 nucleotides are TGTGCCAGGTGGACTAGCGGGAGTAGGGAGCAGTACTTC. It is translated as CARWTSGSREQYF.

The CDR3 loop is CASSPGDVKEKLFF. The DNA of the CDR3 is TGTGCCAGCAGTCCGGGGGATGTTAAAGAAAAACTGTTTTTT. The rearrangement uses TRBV28 and TRBJ1-4; TRBD1 might be the D (5 bases). The V end was cut by 5 bases, the J end by 8 bases, with 15 bases between. Per germline, CDR1 MDHEN and CDR2 SYDVKM. The CDR3 is 14 residues long.

The table lists this clone with a few counts. The chain uses TRBV4-1 and TRBJ1-4; possible D gene TRBD1, 6 bases. Germline V gene data show CDR1 as MGHRA and CDR2 as YSYEKL. Trimming left V 1 base short and J 4 bases short, with 13 bases between. The CDR3 spans 16 residues. CDR3 DNA sequence: TGCGCCAGCAGCCAAGGCCCTGGACAGATTAATGAAAAACTGTTTTTT. Protein: CASSQGPGQINEKLFF.